The 27 T cell receptor beta chains in this list originate from one sample, sequenced in a study of control samples from healthy donors and cancer patients. Here immunoSEQ multiplex PCR was the method, and the copy in TCRdb shows in-frame clones only, minus some. The repertoire holds roughly 130,000 clones, with less than 95% as singletons. The sample comprised blood. The source is a man aged 25 to 45 in good health.

The rearrangement links TRBV6-5 to TRBJ2-6, with D hard to call. Per germline, CDR1 MNHEY and CDR2 SVGAGI. V was shortened by 6 bases and J by 2 bases, with 5 bases between the two germline ends. The CDR3 loop spans 13 amino acids. The CDR3 DNA reads TGTGCCAGCAGGGTTCCTGGGGCCAACGTCCTGACTTTC. Residues: CASRVPGANVLTF.

The rearrangement joins TRBV5-6 to TRBJ2-7, with 7 bases that match TRBD2. This CDR3 has 17 residues. Trimming at V came to 0 bases and at J to 0 bases, leaving 9 bases not matched to a gene. Germline loops: CDR1 SGHDT, CDR2 YYEEEE. The CDR3 DNA sequence: TGTGCCAGCAGCTTGGTTCCAGCGGGGATGCTCTCCTACGAGCAGTACTTC. Residues: CASSLVPAGMLSYEQYF.

This chain joins TRBV4-3 and TRBJ2-1; 10 bases match TRBD2. With V trimmed by 0 bases and J by 0 bases, 5 bases remained unmatched. The CDR3 length is 18 residues. Germline CDR1 is LGHNA and CDR2 is YSLEER. In DNA, the CDR3 is TGCGCCAGCAGCCAAGAGGGGGCTAGCGGGGGCTCCTACAATGAGCAGTTCTTC. It yields the protein CASSQEGASGGSYNEQFF.

V and J are TRBV6-2 or TRBV6-3 and TRBJ2-5, with TRBD2 matching 10 bases. The V segment lost 3 bases and the J segment 4 bases; nucleotides outside the gene matches: 14. From germline, CDR1 is MNHEY and CDR2 SVGEGT. The CDR3 covers 18 residues. Written as DNA, the CDR3 is TGTGCCAGCAGTTATCCCGAAGCGGGGGGGCCGCATGGAGAGACCCAGTACTTC. It is translated as CASSYPEAGGPHGETQYF.

The chain joins TRBV30 to TRBJ2-3; 10 bases agree with TRBD2. From germline, CDR1 is GTSNPN and CDR2 SVGIG (reference sequence). The CDR3 length is 15 residues. Unmatched junction bases numbered 5, after V lost 3 bases and J lost 2 bases. Written as DNA, the CDR3 is TGTGCCTGGAGGTTAGCGGGGGGTATCACAGATACGCAGTATTTT. This codes for CAWRLAGGITDTQYF.

This rearrangement joins TRBV6-2 or TRBV6-3 to TRBJ2-5; no clear D gene. The CDR3 length is 13 residues. Germline V gives CDR1 MNHEY, CDR2 SVGEGT. The V and J ends lost 5 bases and 3 bases respectively, with 10 bases between them. The CDR3 is CASSPRAEETQYF. In DNA form, the CDR3 reads TGTGCCAGCAGTCCCCGGGCGGAAGAGACCCAGTACTTC.

This clone has a handful of counts. The chain couples TRBV19 to TRBJ1-6; D unclear. CDR3 size: 13 residues. Germline lookup yields CDR1 LNHDA and CDR2 SQIVND (reference sequence). Trimming took 5 bases from V and 9 from J, leaving 11 bases between them. In DNA form, the CDR3 reads TGTGCCAGTAGTTCGACGGGCGGTTCACCCCTCCACTTT. Amino acid sequence: CASSSTGGSPLHF.

The gene calls are TRBV4-3 and TRBJ1-1; D is perhaps TRBD1 (6 bases). Germline loops: CDR1 LGHNA, CDR2 YSLEER. Trimming removed 1 base from V and 1 base from J, with 10 bases in between. This CDR3 is 15 amino acids long. The CDR3 reads CASSQVRDKNTEAFF. The CDR3 bases are TGCGCCAGCAGCCAAGTTAGGGACAAGAACACTGAAGCTTTCTTT.

This clone appeared once. Within the sample, other DNA sequences also encode this same CDR3. The chain combines TRBV4-3 with TRBJ2-7, with 8 nucleotides matching TRBD2. The germline gives CDR1 LGHNA, CDR2 YSLEER. The CDR3 is 15 amino acids. With 1 base clipped from V and 0 bases from J, the junction kept 2 bases outside the gene matches. CDR3 in amino acids: CASSQGAGGSYEQYF. The CDR3 coding sequence is TGCGCCAGCAGCCAAGGCGCGGGGGGCTCCTACGAGCAGTACTTC.

The V call is TRBV28, the J call TRBJ2-3, with TRBD1 matching over 9 bases. Germline V gene sequence: CDR1 MDHEN, CDR2 SYDVKM. V lost 6 bases to trimming and J lost 3 bases; unmatched junction nucleotides: 7. This CDR3 has 15 amino acids. CDR3 in amino acids: CASSLRGQGTDTQYF. The DNA for the CDR3 is TGTGCCAGCAGCCTCCGGGGACAGGGAACAGATACGCAGTATTTT.

The chain employs TRBV6-6 and TRBJ2-7, with 9 bases that match TRBD2. Germline V CDR1 and CDR2: MNHNY, SVGAGI (reference sequence). J was trimmed by 0 bases and V by 6 bases; bases with no gene match: 9. The CDR3 extends over 16 amino acids. CDR3 in DNA: TGTGCCAGCAGCCGACTAGCGGTTTCAAGCTCCTACGAGCAGTACTTC. This encodes CASSRLAVSSSYEQYF.

The chain carries TRBV28 and TRBJ1-6; 7 bases are a match to TRBD1. Trimming took 2 bases from V and 2 from J; bases not matched to a gene: 3. CDR1 and CDR2 (germline): MDHEN, SYDVKM. CDR3 length equals 16 residues. The DNA for the CDR3 is TGTGCCAGCAGTTTAGGCGGACAGGCCTATAATTCACCCCTCCACTTT. Translation: CASSLGGQAYNSPLHF.

This clone was seen only once. This sequence joins TRBV6-2 or TRBV6-3 and TRBJ2-7; D gene unclear. Per the germline V gene, CDR1 is MNHEY and CDR2 is SVGEGT. Trimming left V 0 bases short and J 2 bases short, with 8 bases between. This CDR3 spans 14 amino acids. DNA for the CDR3: TGTGCCAGCAGTTACTCGACCCAGACCTACGAGCAGTACTTC. It is translated as CASSYSTQTYEQYF.

The chain employs TRBV4-2 and TRBJ2-3, with unresolved D. Germline assignment: CDR1 LGHNA and CDR2 YNFKEQ. This CDR3 is 16 amino acids long. Trimming shortened V by 0 bases and J by 4 bases, and 14 bases separated the two germline ends. The CDR3 region is CASSQDGVNQADTQYF. DNA of the CDR3: TGTGCCAGCAGCCAAGATGGCGTTAACCAGGCAGATACGCAGTATTTT.

CDR3: CASSSPGQENEKLFF. The CDR3 DNA sequence: TGCGCCAGCAGCTCACCGGGACAGGAGAATGAAAAACTGTTTTTT. The chain links TRBV4-1 to TRBJ1-4; 8 nucleotides align to TRBD1. Losses at the gene ends were 5 bases for V and 5 bases for J; bases not matched to a gene: 7. Germline values: CDR1 MGHRA, CDR2 YSYEKL. CDR3 length equals 15 residues.

The V call is TRBV11-2, the J call TRBJ1-1; 9 bases line up with TRBD1. Germline V gene lookup returns CDR1 SGHAT and CDR2 FQNNGV. CDR3 length equals 19 residues. The V gene end was trimmed by 4 bases and the J gene end by 0 bases; junction bases not matched to a gene: 15. The CDR3 protein is CASSSPRWDRAIMNTEAFF. As DNA, the CDR3 is TGTGCCAGCAGCTCCCCGCGATGGGACAGGGCCATAATGAACACTGAAGCTTTCTTT.

This clone came up once. The chain is built from TRBV9 and TRBJ2-3; D is undetermined. The CDR3 spans 17 residues. The V gene's germline CDR1 is SGDLS and CDR2 YYNGEE. The V gene lost 4 bases and the J gene lost 4 bases, with 22 bases spanning the gap. The CDR3: CASSPGPWRREADTQYF. CDR3 DNA sequence: TGTGCCAGCAGCCCCGGGCCTTGGAGACGCGAGGCAGATACGCAGTATTTT.

The J gene is TRBJ1-4, the V gene TRBV20-1, with no clear D. The germline V and J ends were trimmed by 6 bases and 8 bases, with 10 bases remaining between them. Germline V gene lookup returns CDR1 DFQATT and CDR2 SNEGSKA (reference sequence). The CDR3 loop spans 11 amino acids. The CDR3 DNA follows: TGCAGTGCCAAACCGGGAGAAAAACTGTTTTTT. Residues: CSAKPGEKLFF.

The rearrangement links TRBV29-1 to TRBJ1-5; 8 positions match TRBD1. This CDR3 region has 17 residues. Germline V gene data show CDR1 as SQVTM and CDR2 as ANQGSEA. After removal of 3 bases from V and 9 bases from J, the junction contained 19 bases not matched to a gene. Written as DNA, the CDR3 is TGCAGCGTTGATCGGGCCTCAGGACAGGGATGGGTTCGGCCCCAGCATTTT. It translates to CSVDRASGQGWVRPQHF.

This clone showed up just once. This chain connects TRBV4-1 to TRBJ2-1; TRBD1 aligns across 8 bases. The germline V gene encodes CDR1 MGHRA and CDR2 YSYEKL. The ends lost 1 base at V and 7 bases at J; junction bases unmatched: 3. The CDR3 totals 14 residues. As DNA, the CDR3 is TGCGCCAGCAGCCAAGGGACAGGGCTGAATGAGCAGTTCTTC. The encoded protein is CASSQGTGLNEQFF.

This chain's CDR3 is CASSDRRWGRAYEQYF. CDR3 DNA: TGTGCCAGCAGTGATAGGAGGTGGGGCCGAGCCTACGAGCAGTACTTC. V usage is TRBV25-1 and J usage is TRBJ2-7; D is perhaps TRBD1 or TRBD2 (5 bases each). V was pared by 3 bases and J by 2 bases, with 17 bases between. The CDR3 extends over 16 amino acids. Germline CDR1 is MGHDK and CDR2 is SYGVNS.

J is TRBJ2-7 and V is TRBV6-2 or TRBV6-3; 12 bases map to TRBD2. Germline-derived CDR1 and CDR2 are MNHEY and SVGEGT. This CDR3 comprises 18 residues. V dropped 2 bases and J dropped 0; count of bases not matched to a gene: 8. CDR3 in DNA: TGTGCCAGCAGTTACCTGCGACTAGCGGGGGCAAACTCCTACGAGCAGTACTTC. Protein product: CASSYLRLAGANSYEQYF.

This chain links TRBV5-1 with TRBJ2-2; TRBD1 matches 9 bases. The germline V gene has CDR1 SGHRS and CDR2 YFSETQ. J was trimmed by 0 bases and V by 3 bases; bases with no gene match: 3. This CDR3 has 16 amino acids. The CDR3 here is CASSYRQGANTGELFF. The DNA of the CDR3 is TGCGCCAGCAGCTATAGACAGGGGGCGAACACCGGGGAGCTGTTTTTT.

The V gene is TRBV4-1, the J gene TRBJ1-2; TRBD1 matches 11 bases. CDR3 length: 14 residues. The trim removed 6 bases at V and 3 bases at J, leaving 3 bases unmatched. Germline assignment: CDR1 MGHRA and CDR2 YSYEKL. CDR3 coding DNA: TGCGCCAGCAGTAAGGGACAGGGGGACTATGGCTACACCTTC. Its protein is CASSKGQGDYGYTF.

This clone is labeled as medium-sized. The chain recombines TRBV30 with TRBJ1-2; 10 nucleotides agree with TRBD1. Germline values: CDR1 GTSNPN, CDR2 SVGIG (reference sequence). The length of the CDR3 is 16 residues. Trimming took 0 bases from V and 6 from J; bases not matched to a gene: 10. The CDR3 DNA follows: TGTGCCTGGAGTGTTGAAGCCCCCGGGACAGGGGATGGCTACACCTTC. Translated: CAWSVEAPGTGDGYTF.

This chain links TRBV30 with TRBJ2-2; TRBD1 might be the D (6 bases). Trimming cost V 1 base and J 4 bases, with 10 bases left between them. Germline-derived CDR1 and CDR2 are GTSNPN and SVGIG (reference sequence). The CDR3 loop spans 14 amino acids. The CDR3 nucleotides read TGTGCCTGGAGTGAAGGGACATCCACCGGGGAGCTGTTTTTT. It codes for CAWSEGTSTGELFF.

The V call is TRBV6-6, the J call TRBJ2-1, with TRBD2 matching 9 bases. Trimming cost V 5 bases and J 3 bases; bases outside gene matches: 11. The CDR3 totals 17 residues. CDR1 is MNHNY and CDR2 is SVGAGI in the germline V gene (reference sequence). CDR3: CASSPPRGRGGYNEQFF. The CDR3 DNA reads TGTGCCAGCAGTCCCCCCCGGGGGCGGGGGGGCTACAATGAGCAGTTCTTC.